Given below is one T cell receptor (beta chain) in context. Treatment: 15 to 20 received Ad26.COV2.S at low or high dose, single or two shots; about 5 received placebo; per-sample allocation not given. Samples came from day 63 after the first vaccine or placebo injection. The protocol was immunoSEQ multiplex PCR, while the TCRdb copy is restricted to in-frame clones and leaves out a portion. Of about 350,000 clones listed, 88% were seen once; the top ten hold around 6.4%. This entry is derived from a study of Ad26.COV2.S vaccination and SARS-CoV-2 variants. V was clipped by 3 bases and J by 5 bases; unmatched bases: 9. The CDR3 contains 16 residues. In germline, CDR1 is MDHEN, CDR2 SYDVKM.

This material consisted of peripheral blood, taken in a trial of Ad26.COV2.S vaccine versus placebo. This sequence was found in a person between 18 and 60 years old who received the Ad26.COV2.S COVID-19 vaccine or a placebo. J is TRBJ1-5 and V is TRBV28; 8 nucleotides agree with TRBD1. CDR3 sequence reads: CASSLIGTGVDQPQHF. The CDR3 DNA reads TGTGCCAGCAGTTTGATCGGGACAGGTGTCGATCAGCCCCAGCATTTT.